Shown below are 32 T cell receptor beta chains from a single sample sequenced in a study of radiotherapy plus CTLA-4 blockade in lung cancer. Assay used: immunoSEQ multiplex PCR; TCRdb lists only in-frame clones, some missing. Of tens of thousands of clones in the sample, around 87% are singletons; the top ten hold over 15%. Material: peripheral blood, obtained from a patient treated with radiotherapy plus ipilimumab. These receptors were collected from a human donor with non-small cell lung cancer that progressed on radiotherapy plus ipilimumab.

V and J are TRBV29-1 and TRBJ2-5; a possible D gene is TRBD1 (5 bases). The V and J ends lost 7 bases and 5 bases respectively, with 20 bases between them. The germline gives CDR1 SQVTM, CDR2 ANQGSEA. CDR3 length: 14 amino acids. The CDR3 loop reads CSDMSRAIGETQYF. CDR3 sequence (DNA): TGCAGCGACATGTCCAGGGCGATAGGGGAGACCCAGTACTTC.

This clone was seen just once. The V call is TRBV29-1, the J call TRBJ2-1, with a tentative D call TRBD1 (5 bases). V was trimmed by 6 bases and J by 7 bases, leaving 13 bases between them. The CDR3 contains 12 residues. The germline CDR1 and CDR2 sequences are SQVTM and ANQGSEA. CDR3 loop: CSVGRLGNEQFF. CDR3 sequence (DNA): TGCAGCGTGGGGCGTTTAGGGAATGAGCAGTTCTTC.

The chain carries TRBV18 and TRBJ1-3, with D unclear. CDR3 length equals 13 residues. The germline CDR1 and CDR2 sequences are KGHSH and LQKENI. V was cut by 6 bases and J by 4 bases, with 10 bases left in between. CDR3 sequence (DNA): TGTGCCAGCTCGGACCGATCGGGAAACACCATATATTTT. Amino acid sequence: CASSDRSGNTIYF.

This chain links TRBV5-7 with TRBJ1-5; no definite D call. TRBV5-7 qualifies as an ORF whose function is uncertain. This CDR3 comprises 15 residues. With 0 bases removed from V and 4 bases from J, the gap between germline ends came to 11 bases. The CDR3 sequence: CASSLGAETNQPQHF. The DNA for the CDR3 is TGTGCCAGCAGCTTGGGGGCGGAGACTAATCAGCCCCAGCATTTT.

The chain has TRBV30 and TRBJ1-5; D is perhaps TRBD1 (6 bases). In germline, CDR1 is GTSNPN, CDR2 SVGIG (reference sequence). Trimming cost V 4 bases and J 2 bases, with 15 bases left between them. CDR3 length: 15 amino acids. This chain's CDR3 is CAWNQGFFGNQPQHF. The DNA for the CDR3 is TGTGCCTGGAATCAGGGGTTTTTTGGCAATCAGCCCCAGCATTTT. The full variable domain, rest sourced from reference TRBV30 and TRBJ1-5, is SQTIHQWPATLVQPVGSPLSLECTVEGTSNPNLYWYRQAAGRGLQLLFYSVGIGQISSEVPQNLSASRPQDRQFILSSKKLLLSDSGFYLCAWNQGFFGNQPQHFGDGTRLSIL.

This clone was seen a few times. V and J are TRBV7-6 and TRBJ2-7; weak D call: TRBD2 (5 bases). V was trimmed by 4 bases and J by 5 bases, leaving 18 bases between them. The CDR3 runs 15 residues. Germline V CDR1 and CDR2: SGHVS, FNYEAQ. Here the CDR3 DNA reads TGTGCCAGCAGCTCTCTGGCGGTCGGAGGCAACGAGCAGTACTTC. This translates into CASSSLAVGGNEQYF.

This rearrangement joins TRBV7-2 to TRBJ2-7; unclear D gene. CDR3 size: 15 residues. Deletions cut 4 bases from V and 0 bases from J, with 13 bases between. The germline CDR1 and CDR2 sequences are SGHTA and FQGNSA. CDR3 coding DNA: TGTGCCAGCAGCTCACGGGCGTCCTCCTCCTACGAGCAGTACTTC. Translated, it gives CASSSRASSSYEQYF. Looking up the rest from reference TRBV7-2 and TRBJ2-7 gives the full variable domain: GAGVSQSPSNKVTEKGKDVELRCDPISGHTALYWYRQSLGQGLEFLIYFQGNSAPDKSGLPSDRFSAERTGGSVSTLTIQRTQQEDSAVYLCASSSRASSSYEQYFGPGTRLTVT.

This chain connects TRBV5-4 to TRBJ2-5; D possibly corresponds to TRBD2 (5 bases). Trimming shortened V by 0 bases and J by 4 bases, and 13 bases separated the two germline ends. This CDR3 is 15 amino acids long. Per germline, CDR1 SGHNT and CDR2 YYREEE (reference sequence). CDR3 coding DNA: TGTGCCAGCAGCTTGGCACTAGGGATGGGAGAGACCCAGTACTTC. This sequence encodes CASSLALGMGETQYF.

The J gene is TRBJ1-1, the V gene TRBV7-9; 8 positions agree with TRBD1. The V segment lost 2 bases and the J segment 6 bases; nucleotides outside the gene matches: 5. Germline loops: CDR1 SEHNR, CDR2 FQNEAQ (reference sequence). This CDR3 is 14 amino acids long. The CDR3 is CASSLRQGAPEAFF. The CDR3 DNA sequence: TGTGCCAGCAGCTTAAGGCAGGGGGCCCCTGAAGCTTTCTTT.

J is TRBJ1-5 and V is TRBV2; TRBD1 might be the D (5 bases). Germline CDR1 SNHLY, CDR2 FYNNEI. The ends were cut back, 8 bases at V and 0 bases at J, with 11 bases in the middle. This CDR3 is 14 amino acids long. In DNA, the CDR3 is TGTGCCAGCCAGGGAGTGAATAGCAATCAGCCCCAGCATTTT. This gives the protein CASQGVNSNQPQHF.

The chain has TRBV5-1 and TRBJ2-1; 9 bases agree with TRBD2. The CDR3 runs 15 residues. The ends lost 1 base at V and 5 bases at J; junction bases unmatched: 4. CDR1 SGHRS and CDR2 YFSETQ come from the germline V gene. The CDR3 is CASSLLIAGDNEQFF. CDR3 DNA: TGCGCCAGCAGCTTGTTGATAGCGGGGGACAATGAGCAGTTCTTC.

V usage is TRBV7-2 and J usage is TRBJ2-5; maybe TRBD2 (5 bases). CDR3 length: 14 residues. From germline, CDR1 is SGHTA and CDR2 FQGNSA. V was pared by 7 bases and J by 7 bases, with 19 bases between. The CDR3 region is CASNQDGAEGTQYF. CDR3 nucleotide sequence: TGTGCCAGCAATCAGGACGGCGCAGAGGGGACCCAGTACTTC.

The chain recombines TRBV7-8 with TRBJ2-3; D unclear. The CDR3 has 14 residues. The ends were cut back, 4 bases at V and 4 bases at J, with 12 bases in the middle. Germline V gene sequence: CDR1 SGHVS, CDR2 FQNEAQ. Here the CDR3 DNA reads TGTGCCAGCAGCTCTTTAGTTGGGTCAGATACGCAGTATTTT. As protein: CASSSLVGSDTQYF.

The rearrangement uses TRBV28 and TRBJ2-3; 10 nucleotides line up with TRBD2. Germline lookup yields CDR1 MDHEN and CDR2 SYDVKM. This CDR3 has 15 amino acids. Trimming removed 5 bases from V and 4 bases from J; junction bases left unmatched: 6. CDR3 DNA sequence: TGTGCCAGCAGTCCCAGCGGGGGGGCCCCAGATACGCAGTATTTT. This sequence encodes CASSPSGGAPDTQYF.

This rearrangement joins TRBV27 to TRBJ1-4, with D perhaps matching TRBD1 (6 bases). The CDR3 consists of 18 residues. Trimming took 4 bases from V and 7 from J, leaving 25 bases between them. Germline loops: CDR1 MNHEY, CDR2 SMNVEV (reference sequence). The DNA of the CDR3 is TGTGCCAGCAGTTCCACCCCCCGATCACAGGGTCCGGGTGAAAAACTGTTTTTT. Translated: CASSSTPRSQGPGEKLFF.

The chain couples TRBV2 to TRBJ2-1, with TRBD2 identical over 12 bases. Unmatched junction bases numbered 3, after V lost 6 bases and J lost 9 bases. CDR3 length: 13 amino acids. Germline CDR1 reads SNHLY; CDR2 reads FYNNEI. CDR3 sequence (DNA): TGTGCCAGCAGACTAGCGGGGGGATCTGAGCAGTTCTTC. Translation: CASRLAGGSEQFF.

The rearrangement joins TRBV7-9 to TRBJ1-5, with D possibly being TRBD1 (5 bases). The length of the CDR3 is 15 residues. V lost 6 bases and J 3 bases, leaving 15 bases between the germline ends. Germline V gene lookup returns CDR1 SEHNR and CDR2 FQNEAQ (reference sequence). The CDR3 coding sequence is TGTGCCAGCAGTCAGGGATTCTCCTTCAATCAGCCCCAGCATTTT. It translates to CASSQGFSFNQPQHF.

The chain joins TRBV7-9 to TRBJ1-5, with a tentative D call TRBD1 (5 bases). Trimming cost V 3 bases and J 3 bases, with 9 bases left between them. The CDR3 runs 14 residues. CDR1 and CDR2 from the germline V gene are SEHNR and FQNEAQ (reference sequence). CDR3 sequence (DNA): TGTGCCAGCAGCTTGAGGGGCTCCAATCAGCCCCAGCATTTT. Amino acid sequence: CASSLRGSNQPQHF.

V is TRBV7-6 and J is TRBJ1-5, with 8 positions matching TRBD1. The CDR3 is 17 residues long. In germline, CDR1 is SGHVS, CDR2 FNYEAQ. Unmatched junction bases numbered 7, after V lost 2 bases and J lost 1 base. CDR3 in DNA: TGTGCCAGCAGCTTAATAGCAGGGGGCCTGAGCAATCAGCCCCAGCATTTT. It yields the protein CASSLIAGGLSNQPQHF.

A single count supports this clone. This sequence joins TRBV6-5 and TRBJ1-5; a weak D match, TRBD1 (5 bases). The germline CDR1 and CDR2 sequences are MNHEY and SVGAGI. The V gene lost 7 bases and the J gene lost 2 bases, with 12 bases spanning the gap. This CDR3 is built from 14 residues. CDR3 nucleotide sequence: TGTGCCAGCAATAAGTCGGGGGGCAATCAGCCCCAGCATTTT. Translation gives CASNKSGGNQPQHF.

The V call is TRBV27, the J call TRBJ1-1; D is perhaps TRBD1 (5 bases). The V gene's germline CDR1 is MNHEY and CDR2 SMNVEV (reference sequence). Trimming cost V 3 bases and J 7 bases, with 15 bases left between them. The CDR3 extends over 14 amino acids. CDR3 protein: CASSFWEGRGEAFF. CDR3 DNA sequence: TGTGCCAGCAGTTTCTGGGAGGGTAGGGGTGAAGCTTTCTTT.

The chain joins TRBV5-6 to TRBJ1-1, with TRBD1 identical over 10 bases. Looked up from germline, CDR1 is SGHDT and CDR2 is YYEEEE. Losses at the gene ends were 3 bases for V and 10 bases for J; bases not matched to a gene: 3. The CDR3 covers 12 residues. In DNA, the CDR3 is TGTGCCAGCAGCTCGGGACAGGGGAGAGCTTTCTTT. This encodes CASSSGQGRAFF.

J is TRBJ2-1 and V is TRBV7-2; D is possibly TRBD2 (6 bases). CDR3 length equals 16 residues. The germline V and J ends were trimmed by 0 bases and 7 bases, with 16 bases remaining between them. Germline lookup yields CDR1 SGHTA and CDR2 FQGNSA. The CDR3 DNA reads as TGTGCCAGCAGCTTAGCGTCGGGGGTGGTTAGTAATGAGCAGTTCTTC. It is translated as CASSLASGVVSNEQFF. The full variable domain, its missing parts supplied by reference TRBV7-2 and TRBJ2-1, is GAGVSQSPSNKVTEKGKDVELRCDPISGHTALYWYRQSLGQGLEFLIYFQGNSAPDKSGLPSDRFSAERTGGSVSTLTIQRTQQEDSAVYLCASSLASGVVSNEQFFGPGTRLTVL.

The chain joins TRBV18 to TRBJ1-5, with a weak D call TRBD1 (5 bases). The germline gives CDR1 KGHSH, CDR2 LQKENI. The CDR3 spans 15 residues. V lost 2 bases and J 6 bases, leaving 14 bases between the germline ends. The DNA for the CDR3 is TGTGCCAGCTCACCAGTACCCAGGGCTCGTCAGCCCCAGCATTTT. Its protein product is CASSPVPRARQPQHF.

V is TRBV28 and J is TRBJ2-7; 8 positions agree with TRBD1. The CDR3 runs to 15 residues. V was pared by 5 bases and J by 0 bases, with 6 bases of the junction left unmatched. Germline assignment: CDR1 MDHEN and CDR2 SYDVKM. The CDR3, as DNA: TGTGCCAGCAGTGGCCCGGGACAGGTCTCCTACGAGCAGTACTTC. Its protein product is CASSGPGQVSYEQYF.

In this sample, this clone turned up a few times. This sequence joins TRBV18 and TRBJ2-3; a weak D match, TRBD2 (6 bases). Trimming pared 0 bases from V and 4 bases from J, leaving 11 bases between. The CDR3 is made up of 15 amino acids. Looked up from germline, CDR1 is KGHSH and CDR2 is LQKENI. The CDR3 DNA is TGTGCCAGCTCACCACCGGGGGGTACGGCAGATACGCAGTATTTT. Encoded protein: CASSPPGGTADTQYF.

The chain couples TRBV7-3 to TRBJ2-1, with TRBD1 matching over 8 bases. The CDR3 sequence is 15 residues long. Trimming took 2 bases from V and 6 from J; bases not matched to a gene: 6. The germline gives CDR1 SGHTA, CDR2 FQGTGA. This CDR3 reads CASSLYETGVNEQFF. CDR3 DNA: TGTGCCAGCAGCTTATATGAGACAGGGGTCAATGAGCAGTTCTTC.

This clone was seen just once. The chain uses TRBV4-2 and TRBJ2-3; the D is unclear. Germline loops: CDR1 LGHNA, CDR2 YNFKEQ. The V end was cut by 0 bases, the J end by 3 bases, with 1 base between. CDR3 size: 12 residues. The CDR3 region has the DNA TGTGCCAGCAGCCAAGATACAGATACGCAGTATTTT. Its translation is CASSQDTDTQYF.

The chain recombines TRBV5-6 with TRBJ2-5, with TRBD1 identical over 8 bases. The CDR3 loop spans 16 amino acids. Germline trimming cut 4 bases from V and 5 bases from J; bases unmatched to any gene: 13. From germline, CDR1 is SGHDT and CDR2 YYEEEE. The CDR3 spells CASSTGDRRVGETQYF. CDR3 DNA sequence: TGTGCCAGCAGCACCGGGGACAGGCGTGTGGGGGAGACCCAGTACTTC.

This clone was counted a few times. The chain is built from TRBV27 and TRBJ2-7, with D possibly matching TRBD1 (5 bases). The CDR3 totals 15 residues. The germline V gene has CDR1 MNHEY and CDR2 SMNVEV (reference sequence). V was cut by 6 bases and J by 0 bases, with 15 bases left in between. CDR3 sequence: CASRLATVSSYEQYF. The CDR3 DNA follows: TGTGCCAGCAGACTTGCGACAGTTAGCTCCTACGAGCAGTACTTC.

The chain uses TRBV29-1 and TRBJ1-2; TRBD1 matches at 7 bases. Germline V CDR1 and CDR2: SQVTM, ANQGSEA. The CDR3 covers 14 residues. Trimming at V came to 4 bases and at J to 8 bases, leaving 13 bases not matched to a gene. CDR3 loop: CSVVGGTAVIGYTF. CDR3 nucleotide sequence: TGCAGCGTTGTTGGGGGGACAGCCGTAATCGGCTACACCTTC.

CDR3 bases: TGCGCCAGCAGCTTGGGCAGGGGGAGTTCTAATGAAAAACTGTTTTTT. Its translation is CASSLGRGSSNEKLFF. V is TRBV5-1 and J is TRBJ1-4, with TRBD1 identical over 7 bases. There are 16 residues in the CDR3. Germline V gene lookup returns CDR1 SGHRS and CDR2 YFSETQ. V shed 0 bases, J shed 3 bases, and the junction held 5 bases outside the gene matches. The complete variable domain, with remaining parts taken from reference TRBV5-1 and TRBJ1-4, reads KAGVTQTPRYLIKTRGQQVTLSCSPISGHRSVSWYQQTPGQGLQFLFEYFSETQRNKGNFPGRFSGRQFSNSRSEMNVSTLELGDSALYLCASSLGRGSSNEKLFFGSGTQLSVL.